This TCR beta chain was sequenced for a study of CD8+ T cells in alopecia areata. Sample treatment: oral pan-JAK inhibitor, 5-10 mg twice daily. Following RNA extraction, reverse transcription yielded cDNA that acted as the sequencing template. Generated by immunoSEQ multiplex PCR, the TCRdb table keeps only in-frame clones and is missing some. The sample has roughly 200,000 clones, over 40% seen once. In this sample, this clone turned up a few times. V dropped 5 bases and J dropped 6; count of bases not matched to a gene: 10. Germline loops: CDR1 LNHDA, CDR2 SQIVND (reference sequence). CDR3 length equals 16 residues.

The chain combines TRBV19 with TRBJ2-3; 11 nucleotides agree with TRBD2. The sequencing used CD4+ T cells sorted from blood, collected between weeks 36 and 40, from a patient treated with tofacitinib. The source is a human donor with alopecia areata. CDR3 bases: TGTGCCAGTAGTCCCCTACTAGCGGGAGTTTTGGATACGCAGTATTTT. It codes for CASSPLLAGVLDTQYF.